This T cell receptor (beta chain) was recorded in a study of blood T cell repertoires in COVID-19. Across the whole study: Acute-phase and convalescent COVID-19 samples originated in the United States, Italy and Spain.

The CDR3 is made up of 14 amino acids. The V gene's germline CDR1 is MDHEN and CDR2 SYDVKM. V was trimmed by 3 bases and J by 4 bases, leaving 10 bases between them. Using immunoSEQ multiplex PCR, the repertoire was profiled, and TCRdb retains in-frame clones only, with some absent. In the table there are 330,000 or so clones, 88% of which are singletons. Those who participated ranged in age from roughly 18 to 90 years and resided in about two dozen US areas. Cohort assignment relied on participant-reported clinical history. V is TRBV28 and J is TRBJ1-3; possible D gene TRBD1, 5 bases. This TCR derives from a man aged 25 to 40 who had recovered from COVID-19. Sequenced: PBMCs or T cells enriched from blood (not recorded which). In nucleotides, the CDR3 is TGTGCCAGCAGTTTCCAGGGTCCGGGAAACACCATATATTTT. This translates into CASSFQGPGNTIYF.